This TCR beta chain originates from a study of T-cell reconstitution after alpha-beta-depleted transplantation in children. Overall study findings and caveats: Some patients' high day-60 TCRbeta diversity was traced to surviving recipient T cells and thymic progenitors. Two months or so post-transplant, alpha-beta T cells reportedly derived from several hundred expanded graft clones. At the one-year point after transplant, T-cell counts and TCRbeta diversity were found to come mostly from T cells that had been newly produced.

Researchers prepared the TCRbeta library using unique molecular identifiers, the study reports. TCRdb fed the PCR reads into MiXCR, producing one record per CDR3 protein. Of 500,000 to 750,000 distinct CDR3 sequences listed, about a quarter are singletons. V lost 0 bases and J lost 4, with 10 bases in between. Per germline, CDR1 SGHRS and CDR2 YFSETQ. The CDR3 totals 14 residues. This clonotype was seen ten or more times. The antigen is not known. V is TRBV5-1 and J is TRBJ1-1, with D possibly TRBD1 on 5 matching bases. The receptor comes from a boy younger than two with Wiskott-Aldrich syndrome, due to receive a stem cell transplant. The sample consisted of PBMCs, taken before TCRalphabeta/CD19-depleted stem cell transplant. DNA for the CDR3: TGCGCCAGCAGCTTGGCCCCAGGGAGCACTGAAGCTTTCTTT. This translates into CASSLAPGSTEAFF.